This T cell receptor beta chain originates from a study of long-term antiretroviral therapy in people with HIV. Study-level results: The data indicate that diversity increased after ART but remained below transplant donor controls. Participants lacked recorded data on ART adherence, viral resistance or therapy changes. Repertoires with HIV possessed tighter CDR3 length spans than those of controls. Clones that had undergone expansion before ART dominated the repertoire at all time points.

As regards this clone: The target antigen is unknown.

The CDR3 runs to 14 residues. Germline CDR1 and CDR2: SGHTA and FQGNSA. The V and J ends lost 7 bases and 6 bases respectively, with 18 bases between them. Assay version v3.0 of immunoSEQ was used, and it was run at survey level. Some clones are missing from TCRdb's copy, which holds only in-frame ones; the method was immunoSEQ multiplex PCR. The sample contains 15,000 to 20,000 clones, around 74% of which appear only once. Sample: unsorted PBMCs, taken at the start of antiretroviral therapy, before treatment. The receptor comes from a young man with HIV. The rearrangement links TRBV7-2 to TRBJ1-2, with D maybe TRBD1 (6 bases). The CDR3 bases are TGTGCCAGCACCAACCCTGGACAGATGAATGGCTACACCTTC. Protein product: CASTNPGQMNGYTF. The entire variable domain, with the rest obtained from reference TRBV7-2 and TRBJ1-2, is as follows: GAGVSQSPSNKVTEKGKDVELRCDPISGHTALYWYRQSLGQGLEFLIYFQGNSAPDKSGLPSDRFSAERTGGSVSTLTIQRTQQEDSAVYLCASTNPGQMNGYTFGSGTRLTVV.